The 12 T cell receptor beta chains listed next were all sequenced from one sample in a study of T cells after yellow fever vaccination. TCRdb used MiXCR to reprocess the 5' RACE reads, holding one entry per CDR3 protein. Of 90,000 to 150,000 distinct CDR3 sequences in the sample, 5.5% to 8% are singletons; the top ten hold approximately 2.7%. Sequenced here: CD4+ T cells sorted from PBMCs, sampled 35 to 50 days after the first yellow fever vaccination. The receptors stem from a man in his late teens or twenties who received the YFV17D yellow fever vaccine.

This clonotype has at least ten counts. CDR3 nucleotide sequence: TGTGCCAGCAGCCTATCGTCGCGGGAGACCCAGTACTTC. This gives the protein CASSLSSRETQYF. The chain combines TRBV7-3 with TRBJ2-5; D gene unclear. The CDR3 totals 13 residues. Trimming removed 5 bases from V and 5 bases from J, with 12 bases in between. Germline V gives CDR1 SGHTA, CDR2 FQGTGA.

The sample holds many counts of this clonotype. V is TRBV4-3 and J is TRBJ2-4; D uncertain. This CDR3 comprises 16 residues. V was pared by 0 bases and J by 6 bases, with 15 bases between. CDR1 is LGHNA and CDR2 is YSLEER in the germline V gene. The DNA of the CDR3 is TGCGCCAGCAGCCAAGACCCTTTTCAGGACGGAAACATTCAGTACTTC. Protein: CASSQDPFQDGNIQYF.

V is TRBV10-3 and J is TRBJ2-3; the match to TRBD2 covers 9 bases. The CDR3 consists of 15 residues. CDR1 is ENHRY, CDR2 SYGVKD, per germline. V shed 6 bases and J 4 bases; nucleotides not matched to a gene: 8. CDR3 nucleotides: TGTGCCATCAGAGGGACTAGCAATACCCCAGATACGCAGTATTTT. The encoded protein is CAIRGTSNTPDTQYF.

This clonotype has a count of ten or more. CDR3 nucleotides: TGCGCCAGCAGCCTGGCCGGCTTCAGGCGTGAAAAACTGTTTTTT. Translated: CASSLAGFRREKLFF. The chain links TRBV5-1 to TRBJ1-4; no clear D gene. Germline V gene sequence: CDR1 SGHRS, CDR2 YFSETQ. The CDR3 is made up of 15 amino acids. Deletions cut 4 bases from V and 7 bases from J, with 17 bases between. Using reference TRBV5-1 and TRBJ1-4 for the parts outside the CDR3, the full variable domain is KAGVTQTPRYLIKTRGQQVTLSCSPISGHRSVSWYQQTPGQGLQFLFEYFSETQRNKGNFPGRFSGRQFSNSRSEMNVSTLELGDSALYLCASSLAGFRREKLFFGSGTQLSVL.

In this sample, this clonotype turned up many times. The chain employs TRBV7-9 and TRBJ2-3, with no clear D. This CDR3 region has 16 residues. Germline V CDR1 and CDR2: SEHNR, FQNEAQ (reference sequence). The V and J ends lost 5 bases and 4 bases respectively, with 19 bases between them. The CDR3 nucleotides read TGTGCCAGCAGCCACTGGGCCAGCTCAAGTGCAGATACGCAGTATTTT. Translation: CASSHWASSSADTQYF.

This clonotype was seen ten or more times. This chain uses TRBV5-1 with TRBJ2-1; D remains unclear. The CDR3 length is 13 residues. Germline lookup yields CDR1 SGHRS and CDR2 YFSETQ. The V and J ends lost 4 bases and 9 bases respectively, with 14 bases between them. Here the CDR3 DNA reads TGCGCCAGCAGCCGTGTTCTAGTGGGTGAGCAGTTCTTC. Protein: CASSRVLVGEQFF.

This clonotype was counted at least ten times. This chain links TRBV12-3 or TRBV12-4 with TRBJ1-2; D unresolved. CDR3 size: 11 residues. Trimming removed 10 bases from V and 4 bases from J, with 10 bases in between. CDR3 in DNA: TGTGCCATTCGGGTCGGCTATGGCTACACCTTC. Protein sequence: CAIRVGYGYTF.

In this sample, this clonotype turned up many times. The chain employs TRBV5-1 and TRBJ2-3, with 8 positions matching TRBD1. Trimming removed 5 bases from V and 0 bases from J; junction bases left unmatched: 5. Germline V gives CDR1 SGHRS, CDR2 YFSETQ. The CDR3 sequence is 15 residues long. The CDR3 DNA reads TGCGCCAGCAGTATGGACAGGGTGAGCACAGATACGCAGTATTTT. It is translated as CASSMDRVSTDTQYF.

This clonotype was found many times. This sequence joins TRBV6-2 or TRBV6-3 and TRBJ2-3, with D possibly TRBD1 on 6 matching bases. V lost 2 bases and J 9 bases, leaving 9 bases between the germline ends. This CDR3 is 12 amino acids long. Germline loops: CDR1 MNHEY, CDR2 SVGEGT. CDR3 loop: CASSYRQGTQYF. The CDR3 coding sequence is TGTGCCAGCAGTTACCGGCAGGGGACGCAGTATTTT.

This clonotype was found many times. The genes are TRBV12-3 or TRBV12-4 and TRBJ1-1; the D is unclear. The length of the CDR3 is 15 residues. With 5 bases removed from V and 4 bases from J, the gap between germline ends came to 17 bases. This CDR3 is CASSHPGPPTTEAFF. DNA of the CDR3: TGTGCCAGCAGTCATCCGGGCCCCCCTACCACTGAAGCTTTCTTT.

This clonotype was picked up many times. The gene calls are TRBV6-1 and TRBJ2-1; 7 bases are a match to TRBD2. Germline CDR1 is MNHNS and CDR2 is SASEGT. V lost 0 bases and J lost 9; bases outside the gene matches: 5. The CDR3 contains 14 residues. The CDR3 sequence is CASSEASGEGEQFF. Written as DNA, the CDR3 is TGTGCCAGCAGTGAAGCATCCGGGGAGGGTGAGCAGTTCTTC.

This clonotype has at least ten counts. The rearrangement links TRBV20-1 to TRBJ1-5, with TRBD1 identical over 7 bases. In germline, CDR1 is DFQATT, CDR2 SNEGSKA (reference sequence). V dropped 5 bases and J dropped 6; count of bases not matched to a gene: 4. The CDR3 runs 12 residues. The CDR3 here is CSAGGGSQPQHF. The CDR3 DNA sequence: TGCAGTGCTGGAGGGGGCTCTCAGCCCCAGCATTTT.